Shown below are 26 T cell receptor beta chains from a single sample sequenced in a study of T cell responses to AZD1222 COVID-19 vaccine. The data were produced by immunoSEQ multiplex PCR, yet TCRdb's version contains in-frame clones alone and is incomplete. This sample yields around 150,000 clones, of which around nine tenths are seen a single time; about 5.5% belongs to the top ten. Sequencing used peripheral blood, obtained on day 0 of AZD1222 vaccination. The source is an adult in good health.

This sequence joins TRBV5-1 and TRBJ2-7; 13 bases are shared with TRBD2. This CDR3 spans 16 amino acids. The germline CDR1 and CDR2 sequences are SGHRS and YFSETQ. V was clipped by 0 bases and J by 6 bases; unmatched bases: 6. CDR3 region: CASSLAGTSGMGEQYF. The CDR3, as DNA: TGCGCCAGCAGCTTGGCAGGGACTAGCGGGATGGGCGAGCAGTACTTC. Based on the CDR3 plus reference TRBV5-1 and TRBJ2-7, the full variable domain is KAGVTQTPRYLIKTRGQQVTLSCSPISGHRSVSWYQQTPGQGLQFLFEYFSETQRNKGNFPGRFSGRQFSNSRSEMNVSTLELGDSALYLCASSLAGTSGMGEQYFGPGTRLTVT.

This clone was detected only a few times. The rearrangement links TRBV14 to TRBJ2-7; 7 bases fit TRBD1. The CDR3 has 13 residues. CDR1 and CDR2 (germline): SGHDN, FVKESK. Trimming cost V 2 bases and J 5 bases; bases outside gene matches: 3. In DNA, the CDR3 is TGTGCCAGCAGCCAACTAGGGGGCAACGAGCAGTACTTC. Its protein is CASSQLGGNEQYF. The whole variable domain, filled in from reference TRBV14 and TRBJ2-7, reads EAGVTQFPSHSVIEKGQTVTLRCDPISGHDNLYWYRRVMGKEIKFLLHFVKESKQDESGMPNNRFLAERTGGTYSTLKVQPAELEDSGVYFCASSQLGGNEQYFGPGTRLTVT.

The chain is built from TRBV9 and TRBJ1-3; 8 bases line up with TRBD1. The germline V gene has CDR1 SGDLS and CDR2 YYNGEE. After removal of 2 bases from V and 0 bases from J, the junction contained 7 bases not matched to a gene. This CDR3 is built from 17 residues. The CDR3, as DNA: TGTGCCAGCAGCGTGCAGGGGGCCGAATACTCTGGAAACACCATATATTTT. Its translation is CASSVQGAEYSGNTIYF.

The gene calls are TRBV4-1 and TRBJ1-2; 11 nucleotides match TRBD1. The CDR3 runs to 15 residues. Germline CDR1 is MGHRA and CDR2 is YSYEKL. V trimming: 1 base; J trimming: 8 bases; junction bases outside the gene matches: 6. CDR3 protein: CASSQADRGQVGYTF. For the CDR3, the DNA is TGCGCCAGCAGCCAAGCGGACAGGGGGCAGGTCGGCTACACCTTC.

This clone was observed once. The chain recombines TRBV5-1 with TRBJ2-7; D might be TRBD1 or TRBD2, each matching 5 bases. Between the trimmed V and J ends, which lost 4 bases and 2 bases, there was a span of 13 bases. In germline, CDR1 is SGHRS, CDR2 YFSETQ. The CDR3 is 14 residues long. In DNA, the CDR3 is TGCGCCAGCAGCGAGGGGTGGAAACCCTACGAGCAGTACTTC. Its protein product is CASSEGWKPYEQYF.

Details on this clone: The limits of the CDR3 on the DNA are not certain, so only TCRdb's listed CDR3 is given. V is TRBV24-1 and J is TRBJ2-1; the listed D gene, TRBD1, was not tested against the DNA. Germline CDR1 and CDR2: KGHDR and SFDVKD. The length of the CDR3 is 17 amino acids, counting both ends. CDR3 sequence reads: CATSDSGQGARVNEQFF.

This chain connects TRBV3-1 (or the pseudogene TRBV3-2) to TRBJ1-2, with a tentative D call TRBD1 (5 bases). The CDR3 is 16 residues long. Germline assignment: CDR1 LGHDT and CDR2 YNNKEL (reference sequence). Trimming took 1 base from V and 5 from J, leaving 17 bases between them. The CDR3 reads CASSQAAGGGRYGYTF. The CDR3 DNA sequence: TGTGCCAGCAGCCAAGCAGCGGGCGGGGGAAGGTATGGCTACACCTTC.

The CDR3 nucleotides read TGTGCCAGTAGTATAGATGGAGGGGACAGGGAACGAGGTTTCGGGCAGTACTTC. This codes for CASSIDGGDRERGFGQYF. This sequence joins TRBV19 and TRBJ2-7; TRBD1 agrees at 9 bases. CDR3 length: 18 residues. J lost 9 bases, V lost 0 bases, and 18 bases had no gene match. Germline CDR1 and CDR2: LNHDA and SQIVND (reference sequence).

CDR3 nucleotide sequence: TGCAGCGGACGGACAGGGGGATATAGTGGCTACACCTTC. This gives the protein CSGRTGGYSGYTF. The rearrangement links TRBV29-1 to TRBJ1-2; 10 bases line up with TRBD1. J was trimmed by 7 bases and V by 7 bases; bases with no gene match: 9. This CDR3 has 13 amino acids. Germline V lookup: CDR1 SQVTM, CDR2 ANQGSEA.

The chain is built from TRBV19 and TRBJ1-2; D is uncertain. The CDR3 runs to 16 residues. Trimming removed 3 bases at V and 2 bases at J, with 16 bases between. Germline V gene data show CDR1 as LNHDA and CDR2 as SQIVND (reference sequence). DNA for the CDR3: TGTGCCAGTAGTATCGGTGCAAGGGCCTCCAACTATGGCTACACCTTC. This encodes CASSIGARASNYGYTF.

This chain links TRBV2 with TRBJ1-2, with TRBD1 identical over 7 bases. V trimming: 6 bases; J trimming: 4 bases; junction bases outside the gene matches: 8. Germline lookup yields CDR1 SNHLY and CDR2 FYNNEI. This CDR3 comprises 14 residues. The CDR3, as DNA: TGTGCCAGCAGAGTACAGGGGAGAAGCTATGGCTACACCTTC. Amino acid sequence: CASRVQGRSYGYTF. Looking up the rest from reference TRBV2 and TRBJ1-2 gives the full variable domain: EPEVTQTPSHQVTQMGQEVILRCVPISNHLYFYWYRQILGQKVEFLVSFYNNEISEKSEIFDDQFSVERPDGSNFTLKIRSTKLEDSAMYFCASRVQGRSYGYTFGSGTRLTVV.

A note on this clone: The same CDR3 also results from other DNA sequences found in this sample. The chain couples TRBV27 to TRBJ2-7; D is unclear. CDR1 is MNHEY, CDR2 SMNVEV, per germline (reference sequence). The CDR3 sequence is 10 residues long. With 5 bases removed from V and 3 bases from J, the gap between germline ends came to 2 bases. CDR3 DNA: TGTGCCAGCAGTAGCTACGAGCAGTACTTC. Translated, it gives CASSSYEQYF.

The rearrangement uses TRBV19 and TRBJ1-1; perhaps TRBD1 as D (5 bases). CDR1 and CDR2 (germline): LNHDA, SQIVND (reference sequence). V shed 9 bases and J shed 3 bases, with 17 bases lying between them. This CDR3 spans 14 amino acids. DNA for the CDR3: TGTGCCAGCTCACCGTGGGTGGGGGACACTGAAGCTTTCTTT. Encoded protein: CASSPWVGDTEAFF.

The V gene is TRBV29-1, the J gene TRBJ1-2; no clear D. The V gene's germline CDR1 is SQVTM and CDR2 ANQGSEA. The CDR3 contains 13 residues. Trimming took 5 bases from V and 2 from J, leaving 12 bases between them. Here the CDR3 reads CSVISASNYGYTF. Written as DNA, the CDR3 is TGCAGCGTTATCAGCGCTTCGAACTATGGCTACACCTTC.

The rearrangement links TRBV2 to TRBJ2-7, with D possibly matching TRBD2 (7 bases). The CDR3 is 15 residues long. In germline, CDR1 is SNHLY, CDR2 FYNNEI. Trimming pared 4 bases from V and 0 bases from J, leaving 13 bases between. The chain's CDR3 is CASSGRGGFSYEQYF. The CDR3 bases are TGTGCCAGCAGTGGGCGCGGGGGCTTCTCCTACGAGCAGTACTTC.

CDR3 in amino acids: CASSLDRFNTGELFF. The CDR3 nucleotides read TGTGCCAGCAGCCTCGACAGGTTTAACACCGGGGAGCTGTTTTTT. V and J are TRBV11-2 and TRBJ2-2, with a tentative D call TRBD1 (6 bases). Trimming left V 5 bases short and J 2 bases short, with 12 bases between. The CDR3 contains 15 residues. CDR1 SGHAT and CDR2 FQNNGV come from the germline V gene. The variable domain in full, with the rest retrieved from reference TRBV11-2 and TRBJ2-2, is EAGVAQSPRYKIIEKRQSVAFWCNPISGHATLYWYQQILGQGPKLLIQFQNNGVVDDSQLPKDRFSAERLKGVDSTLKIQPAKLEDSAVYLCASSLDRFNTGELFFGEGSRLTVL.

The chain uses TRBV4-1 and TRBJ1-6; no clear D. Germline V gene sequence: CDR1 MGHRA, CDR2 YSYEKL. With 1 base removed from V and 6 bases from J, the gap between germline ends came to 13 bases. The length of the CDR3 is 16 residues. The CDR3 loop is CASSQVPRASNSPLHF. The DNA of the CDR3 is TGCGCCAGCAGCCAAGTCCCCCGGGCCAGTAATTCACCCCTCCACTTT.

This chain links TRBV3-1 (or the pseudogene TRBV3-2) with TRBJ2-1; D remains ambiguous. Germline V lookup: CDR1 LGHDT, CDR2 YNNKEL (reference sequence). Trimming took 3 bases from V and 6 from J, leaving 9 bases between them. The CDR3 is 13 residues long. The CDR3: CASSHQLVNEQFF. DNA of the CDR3: TGTGCCAGCAGCCACCAGTTGGTCAATGAGCAGTTCTTC.

The CDR3 region has the DNA TGTGCCAGCTCACCGGTGGGGTATAACACTGAAGCTTTCTTT. This sequence encodes CASSPVGYNTEAFF. The chain employs TRBV18 and TRBJ1-1; D remains ambiguous. Trimming left V 3 bases short and J 2 bases short, with 10 bases between. Germline values: CDR1 KGHSH, CDR2 LQKENI. This CDR3 is 14 amino acids long. The complete variable domain, with remaining parts taken from reference TRBV18 and TRBJ1-1, reads NAGVMQNPRHLVRRRGQEARLRCSPMKGHSHVYWYRQLPEEGLKFMVYLQKENIIDESGMPKERFSAEFPKEGPSILRIQQVVRGDSAAYFCASSPVGYNTEAFFGQGTRLTVV.

This clone was found a few times. The chain employs TRBV5-1 and TRBJ2-5; D call uncertain. V was cut by 4 bases and J by 0 bases, with 13 bases left in between. CDR3 length equals 15 residues. Germline V CDR1 and CDR2: SGHRS, YFSETQ. CDR3: CASSPIRADQETQYF. CDR3 nucleotide sequence: TGCGCCAGCAGCCCCATCCGCGCCGACCAAGAGACCCAGTACTTC.

J is TRBJ1-1 and V is TRBV6-5, with 10 bases fitting TRBD1. J was trimmed by 8 bases and V by 6 bases; bases with no gene match: 9. CDR3 length: 14 residues. CDR1 is MNHEY, CDR2 SVGAGI, per germline. DNA for the CDR3: TGTGCCAGCAGAGGGGAGACAGGGGGCGCCGAAGCTTTCTTT. Encoded protein: CASRGETGGAEAFF.

This clone appeared a single time. J is TRBJ2-1 and V is TRBV6-1; 10 bases agree with TRBD2. Trimming took 4 bases from V and 0 from J; bases not matched to a gene: 6. Germline V lookup: CDR1 MNHNS, CDR2 SASEGT. The CDR3 runs to 17 residues. DNA for the CDR3: TGTGCCAGCAGTGCACAACTAGCGGGGAGCTCCTACAATGAGCAGTTCTTC. Its protein product is CASSAQLAGSSYNEQFF.

The chain joins TRBV6-1 to TRBJ1-6, with TRBD1 identical over 7 bases. The CDR3 length is 16 residues. Germline-derived CDR1 and CDR2 are MNHNS and SASEGT. Trimming at V came to 1 base and at J to 7 bases, leaving 7 bases not matched to a gene. This chain's CDR3 is CASSEDLTGTNSPLHF. As DNA, the CDR3 is TGTGCCAGCAGTGAAGATTTGACAGGGACCAATTCACCCCTCCACTTT.

The V call is TRBV19, the J call TRBJ2-1, with a tentative D call TRBD2 (6 bases). The CDR3 totals 15 residues. The V gene lost 6 bases and the J gene lost 6 bases, with 18 bases spanning the gap. The V gene's germline CDR1 is LNHDA and CDR2 SQIVND (reference sequence). CDR3 DNA: TGTGCCAGTAGGCCAGACTTATTGGGGGGCAATGAGCAGTTCTTC. It yields the protein CASRPDLLGGNEQFF.

This chain connects TRBV7-2 to TRBJ2-7; perhaps TRBD1 as D (8 bases). Germline values: CDR1 SGHTA, CDR2 FQGNSA. Trimming took off 5 bases at V and 3 bases at J, with 17 bases between the two ends. The CDR3 is made up of 15 amino acids. The CDR3: CASSPAGTGGYEQYF. The CDR3 region has the DNA TGTGCCAGCAGCCCAGCGGGGACAGGAGGCTACGAGCAGTACTTC. Complete variable domain (other parts from reference TRBV7-2 and TRBJ2-7): GAGVSQSPSNKVTEKGKDVELRCDPISGHTALYWYRQSLGQGLEFLIYFQGNSAPDKSGLPSDRFSAERTGGSVSTLTIQRTQQEDSAVYLCASSPAGTGGYEQYFGPGTRLTVT.

The V gene is TRBV27, the J gene TRBJ2-1; 11 bases agree with TRBD2. The CDR3 runs 14 residues. V gave up 9 bases and J gave up 2 bases; unmatched junction bases: 3. Germline V gene sequence: CDR1 MNHEY, CDR2 SMNVEV (reference sequence). The CDR3 DNA sequence: TGTGCCAGTAGCGGGAGGGTACCCTACAATGAGCAGTTCTTC. Its translation: CASSGRVPYNEQFF.